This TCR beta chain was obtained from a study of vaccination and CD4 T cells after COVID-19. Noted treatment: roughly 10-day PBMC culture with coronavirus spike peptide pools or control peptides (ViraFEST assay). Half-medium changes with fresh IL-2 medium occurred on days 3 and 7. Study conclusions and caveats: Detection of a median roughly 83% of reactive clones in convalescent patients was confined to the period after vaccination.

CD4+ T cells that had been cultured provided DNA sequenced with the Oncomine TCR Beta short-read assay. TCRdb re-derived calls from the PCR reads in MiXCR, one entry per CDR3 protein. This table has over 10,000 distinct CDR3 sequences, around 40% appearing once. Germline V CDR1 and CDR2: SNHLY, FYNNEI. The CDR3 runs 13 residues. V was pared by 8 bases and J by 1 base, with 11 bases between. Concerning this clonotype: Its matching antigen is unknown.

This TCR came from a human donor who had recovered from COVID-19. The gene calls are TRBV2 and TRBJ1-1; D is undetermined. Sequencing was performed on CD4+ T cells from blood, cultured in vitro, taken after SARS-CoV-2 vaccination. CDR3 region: CASEVVGNTEAFF. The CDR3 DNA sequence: TGTGCCAGCGAGGTAGTAGGGAACACTGAAGCTTTCTTT.